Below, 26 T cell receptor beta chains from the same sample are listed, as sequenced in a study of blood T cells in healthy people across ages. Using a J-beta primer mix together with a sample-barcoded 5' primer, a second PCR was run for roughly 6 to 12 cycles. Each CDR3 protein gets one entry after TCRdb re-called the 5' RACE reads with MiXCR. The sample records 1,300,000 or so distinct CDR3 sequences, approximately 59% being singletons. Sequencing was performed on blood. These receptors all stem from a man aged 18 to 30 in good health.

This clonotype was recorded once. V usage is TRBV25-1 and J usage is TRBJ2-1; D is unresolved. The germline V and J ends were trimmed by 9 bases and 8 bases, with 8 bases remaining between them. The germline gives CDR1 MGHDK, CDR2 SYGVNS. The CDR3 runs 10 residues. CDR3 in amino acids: CASTFDEQFF. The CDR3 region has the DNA TGTGCCAGTACGTTCGATGAGCAGTTCTTC.

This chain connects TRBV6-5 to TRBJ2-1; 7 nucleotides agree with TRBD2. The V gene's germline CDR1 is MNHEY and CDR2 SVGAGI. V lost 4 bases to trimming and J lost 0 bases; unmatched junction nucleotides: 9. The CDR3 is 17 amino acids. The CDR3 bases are TGTGCCAGCAGTTCCTTTCGGGGGGTTAGCTCCTACAATGAGCAGTTCTTC. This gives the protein CASSSFRGVSSYNEQFF.

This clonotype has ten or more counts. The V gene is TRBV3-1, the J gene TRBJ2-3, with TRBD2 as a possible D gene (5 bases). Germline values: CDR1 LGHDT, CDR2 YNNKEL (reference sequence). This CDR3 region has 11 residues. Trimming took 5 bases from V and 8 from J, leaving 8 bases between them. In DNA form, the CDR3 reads TGTGCCAGCAGCAAAGGAGGTACGCAGTATTTT. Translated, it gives CASSKGGTQYF.

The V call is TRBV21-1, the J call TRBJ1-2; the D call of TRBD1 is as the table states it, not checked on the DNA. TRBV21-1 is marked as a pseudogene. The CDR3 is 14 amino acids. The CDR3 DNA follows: TGTGCCAGCAGCACAAGGGACAGGGGGTACGGCTACACCTTC. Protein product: CASSTRDRGYGYTF.

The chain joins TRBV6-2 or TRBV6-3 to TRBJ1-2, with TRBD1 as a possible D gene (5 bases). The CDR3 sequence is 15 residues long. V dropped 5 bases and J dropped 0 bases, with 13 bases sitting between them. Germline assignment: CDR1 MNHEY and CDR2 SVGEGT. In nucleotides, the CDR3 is TGTGCCAGCAGTGACCCCGGGACTTCTAACTATGGCTACACCTTC. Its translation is CASSDPGTSNYGYTF.

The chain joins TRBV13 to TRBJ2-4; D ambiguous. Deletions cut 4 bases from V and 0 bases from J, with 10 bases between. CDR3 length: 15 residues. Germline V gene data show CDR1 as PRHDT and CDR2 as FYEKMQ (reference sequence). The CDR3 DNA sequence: TGTGCCAGCAGCTCCCCCCAAGTAGCCAAAAACATTCAGTACTTC. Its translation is CASSSPQVAKNIQYF. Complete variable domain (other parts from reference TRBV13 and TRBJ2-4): AAGVIQSPRHLIKEKRETATLKCYPIPRHDTVYWYQQGPGQDPQFLISFYEKMQSDKGSIPDRFSAQQFSDYHSELNMSSLELGDSALYFCASSSPQVAKNIQYFGAGTRLSVL.

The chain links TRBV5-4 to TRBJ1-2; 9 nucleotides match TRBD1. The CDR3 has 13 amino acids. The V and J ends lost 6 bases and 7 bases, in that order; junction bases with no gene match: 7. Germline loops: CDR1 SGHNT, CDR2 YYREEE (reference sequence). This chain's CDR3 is CASNSQGAPGYTF. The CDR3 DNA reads TGTGCCAGCAACTCACAGGGGGCGCCTGGCTACACCTTC.

CDR3 bases: TGTGCCAGTTTCCTTGGGAAAGCTTTCTTT. It encodes CASFLGKAFF. This chain joins TRBV19 and TRBJ1-1; D not certain. Germline-derived CDR1 and CDR2 are LNHDA and SQIVND (reference sequence). V lost 8 bases, J lost 9 bases, and 10 bases lay in between. This CDR3 contains 10 residues.

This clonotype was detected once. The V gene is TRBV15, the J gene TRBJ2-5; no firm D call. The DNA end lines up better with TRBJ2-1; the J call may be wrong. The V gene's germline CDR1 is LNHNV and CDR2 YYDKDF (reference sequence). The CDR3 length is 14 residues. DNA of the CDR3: TGTGCCACCAGCATCGGACGGTACCAAGAGACCCAGTTCTTC. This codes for CATSIGRYQETQFF.

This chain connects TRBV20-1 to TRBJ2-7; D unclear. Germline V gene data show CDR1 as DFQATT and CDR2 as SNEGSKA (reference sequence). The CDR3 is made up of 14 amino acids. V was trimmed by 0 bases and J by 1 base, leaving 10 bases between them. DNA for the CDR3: TGCAGTGCTAGAGACGGACGCCTTTCCTACGAGCAGTACTTC. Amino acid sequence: CSARDGRLSYEQYF.

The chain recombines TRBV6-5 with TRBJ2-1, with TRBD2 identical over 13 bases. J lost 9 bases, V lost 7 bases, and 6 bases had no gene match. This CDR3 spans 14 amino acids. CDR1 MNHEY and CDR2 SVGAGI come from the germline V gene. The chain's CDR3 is CASKGLAGVSEQFF. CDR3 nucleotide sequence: TGTGCCAGCAAAGGACTAGCGGGAGTCAGTGAGCAGTTCTTC.

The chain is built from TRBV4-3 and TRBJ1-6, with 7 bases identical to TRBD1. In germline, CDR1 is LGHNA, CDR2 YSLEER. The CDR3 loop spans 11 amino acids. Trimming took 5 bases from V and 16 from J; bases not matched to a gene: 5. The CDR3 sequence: CASSYQGVLHF. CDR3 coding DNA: TGCGCCAGCAGCTATCAGGGGGTACTCCACTTT.

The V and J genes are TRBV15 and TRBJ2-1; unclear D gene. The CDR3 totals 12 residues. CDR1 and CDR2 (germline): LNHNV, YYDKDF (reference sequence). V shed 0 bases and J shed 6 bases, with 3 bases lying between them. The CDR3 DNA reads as TGTGCCACCAGCAGAGATAGCAATGAGCAGTTCTTC. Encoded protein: CATSRDSNEQFF.

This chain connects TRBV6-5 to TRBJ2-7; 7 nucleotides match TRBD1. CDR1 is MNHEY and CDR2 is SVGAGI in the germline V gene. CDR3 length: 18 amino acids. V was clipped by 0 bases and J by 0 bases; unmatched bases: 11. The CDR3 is CASSYSPPSGTDSYEQYF. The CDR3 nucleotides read TGTGCCAGCAGTTACTCTCCACCATCTGGGACAGACTCCTACGAGCAGTACTTC.

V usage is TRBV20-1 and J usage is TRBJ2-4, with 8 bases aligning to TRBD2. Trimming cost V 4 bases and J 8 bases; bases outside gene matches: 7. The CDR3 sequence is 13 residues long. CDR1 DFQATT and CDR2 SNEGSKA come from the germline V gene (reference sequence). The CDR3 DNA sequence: TGCAGTGCTAACGGGGGGGCGAGGGACATTCAGTACTTC. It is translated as CSANGGARDIQYF.

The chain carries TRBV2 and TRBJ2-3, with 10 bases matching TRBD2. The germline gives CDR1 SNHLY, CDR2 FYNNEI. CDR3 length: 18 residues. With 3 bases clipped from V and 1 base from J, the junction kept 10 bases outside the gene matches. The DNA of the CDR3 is TGTGCCAGCAGTGAGCCTAGTCGGACTAGCGGTCGCACAGATACGCAGTATTTT. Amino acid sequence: CASSEPSRTSGRTDTQYF.

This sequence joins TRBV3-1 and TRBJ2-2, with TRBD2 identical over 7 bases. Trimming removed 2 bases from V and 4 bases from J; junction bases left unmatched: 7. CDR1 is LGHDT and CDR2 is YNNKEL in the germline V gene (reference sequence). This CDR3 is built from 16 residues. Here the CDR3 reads CASSQSPSGGTGELFF. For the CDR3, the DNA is TGTGCCAGCAGCCAATCCCCTAGCGGTGGCACCGGGGAGCTGTTTTTT.

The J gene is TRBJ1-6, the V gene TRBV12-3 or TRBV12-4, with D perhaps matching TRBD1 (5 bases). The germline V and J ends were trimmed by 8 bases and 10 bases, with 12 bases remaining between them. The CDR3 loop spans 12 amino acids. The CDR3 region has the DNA TGTGCCAGCCAGGGTTTGGGCTCACCCCTCCACTTT. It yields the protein CASQGLGSPLHF.

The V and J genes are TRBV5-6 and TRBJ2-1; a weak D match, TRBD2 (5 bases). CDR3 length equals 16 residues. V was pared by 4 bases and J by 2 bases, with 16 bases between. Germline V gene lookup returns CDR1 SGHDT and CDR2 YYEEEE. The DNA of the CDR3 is TGTGCCAGCAGCCACGGAGGTGGGAGTCCCTACAATGAGCAGTTCTTC. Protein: CASSHGGGSPYNEQFF. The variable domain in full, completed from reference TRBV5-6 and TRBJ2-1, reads DAGVTQSPTHLIKTRGQQVTLRCSPKSGHDTVSWYQQALGQGPQFIFQYYEEEERQRGNFPDRFSGHQFPNYSSELNVNALLLGDSALYLCASSHGGGSPYNEQFFGPGTRLTVL.

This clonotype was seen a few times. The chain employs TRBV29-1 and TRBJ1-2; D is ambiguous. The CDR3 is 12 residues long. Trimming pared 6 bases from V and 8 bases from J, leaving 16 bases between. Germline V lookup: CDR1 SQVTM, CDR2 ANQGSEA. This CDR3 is CSVETQTGGYTF. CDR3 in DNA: TGCAGCGTCGAAACCCAGACGGGGGGCTACACCTTC.

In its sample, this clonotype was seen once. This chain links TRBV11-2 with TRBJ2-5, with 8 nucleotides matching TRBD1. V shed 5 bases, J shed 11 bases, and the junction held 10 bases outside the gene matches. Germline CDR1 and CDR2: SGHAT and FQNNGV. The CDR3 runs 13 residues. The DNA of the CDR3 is TGTGCCAGCAGCCGGGACAGGTTAGGGGAGCAGTACTTC. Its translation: CASSRDRLGEQYF.

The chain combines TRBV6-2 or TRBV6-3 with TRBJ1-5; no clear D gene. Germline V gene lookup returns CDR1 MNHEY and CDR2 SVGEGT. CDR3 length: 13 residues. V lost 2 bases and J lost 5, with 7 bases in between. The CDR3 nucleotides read TGTGCCAGCAGTTACAACAGAGATCAGCCCCAGCATTTT. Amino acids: CASSYNRDQPQHF.

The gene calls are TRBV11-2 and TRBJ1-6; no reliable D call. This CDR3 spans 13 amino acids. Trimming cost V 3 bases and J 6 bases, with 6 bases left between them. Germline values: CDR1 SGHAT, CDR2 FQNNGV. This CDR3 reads CASSLSRNSPLHF. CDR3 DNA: TGTGCCAGCAGCTTGAGCCGTAATTCACCCCTCCACTTT.

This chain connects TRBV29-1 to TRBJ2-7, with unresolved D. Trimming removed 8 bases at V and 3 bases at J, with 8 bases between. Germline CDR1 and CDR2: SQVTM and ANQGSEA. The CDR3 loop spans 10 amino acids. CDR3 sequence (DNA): TGCAGCACCGAGAGCTACGAGCAGTACTTC. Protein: CSTESYEQYF.

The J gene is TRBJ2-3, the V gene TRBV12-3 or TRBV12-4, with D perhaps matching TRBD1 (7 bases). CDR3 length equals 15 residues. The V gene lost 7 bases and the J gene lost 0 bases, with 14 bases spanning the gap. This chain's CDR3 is CASMPTGTSTDTQYF. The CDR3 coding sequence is TGTGCCAGCATGCCGACAGGGACTAGCACAGATACGCAGTATTTT.

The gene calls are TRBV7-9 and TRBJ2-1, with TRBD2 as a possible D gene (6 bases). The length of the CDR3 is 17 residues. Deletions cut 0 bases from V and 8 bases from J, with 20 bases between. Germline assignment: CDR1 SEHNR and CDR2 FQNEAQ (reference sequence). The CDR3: CASSLAQGGPADDEQFF. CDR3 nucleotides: TGTGCCAGCAGCTTAGCGCAGGGAGGCCCGGCGGATGATGAGCAGTTCTTC.